Listed below are T cell receptor beta chains from one sample, sequenced in a study of neurological immune-mediated disorders. Each CDR3 protein gets one entry after TCRdb re-called the 5' RACE reads with MiXCR. Of about 21,000 distinct CDR3 sequences listed, around 15% are singletons. The sequencing input was PBMCs. These receptors originate from a female donor with HTLV-1-associated myelopathy (HAM/TSP). CDR3s include the opening cysteine and the closing phenylalanine or tryptophan. The D gene is left open where the match is weak. Some rows mark clone size as missing; the rest say once, few, many or name a class of expanded clone.

clone size: many; D gene: NA; V gene: TRBV7-8; J gene: TRBJ1-1; CDR3 length: 13; CDR3 protein: CASSLDMGSEAFF; CDR3 DNA: TGTGCCAGCAGCTTAGACATGGGCAGTGAAGCTTTCTTT
clone size: many; D gene: TRBD1; V gene: TRBV12-3/TRBV12-4; J gene: TRBJ1-2; CDR3 length: 14; CDR3 protein: CASSLGTGSIGYTF; CDR3 DNA: TGTGCCAGCAGTTTGGGGACAGGGTCGATTGGCTACACCTTC
clone size: NA; D gene: TRBD1; V gene: TRBV5-1; J gene: TRBJ2-6; CDR3 length: 17; CDR3 protein: CASSRGTGTPGANVLTF; CDR3 DNA: TGCGCCAGCAGCCGGGGGACAGGGACCCCTGGGGCCAACGTCCTGACTTTC
clone size: many; D gene: NA; V gene: TRBV6-6; J gene: TRBJ1-2; CDR3 length: 12; CDR3 protein: CASNRGAYGYTF; CDR3 DNA: TGTGCCAGCAATAGGGGCGCCTATGGCTACACCTTC
clone size: few; D gene: NA; V gene: TRBV30; J gene: TRBJ1-6; CDR3 length: 13; CDR3 protein: CAWSVLGNSPLHF; CDR3 DNA: TGTGCCTGGAGTGTACTGGGTAATTCACCCCTCCACTTT
clone size: many; D gene: TRBD1; V gene: TRBV25-1; J gene: TRBJ1-3; CDR3 length: 13; CDR3 protein: CASSTGVGNTIYF; CDR3 DNA: TGTGCCAGCAGTACAGGGGTTGGAAACACCATATATTTT
clone size: NA; D gene: NA; V gene: TRBV3-1; J gene: TRBJ1-5; CDR3 length: 13; CDR3 protein: CASSATGGQPQHF; CDR3 DNA: TGTGCCAGCAGTGCGACCGGGGGACAGCCCCAGCATTTT
clone size: medium-sized; D gene: NA; V gene: TRBV3-1; J gene: TRBJ2-5; CDR3 length: 12; CDR3 protein: CASSRQSETQYF; CDR3 DNA: TGTGCCAGCAGCCGACAGTCGGAGACCCAGTACTTC
clone size: many; D gene: NA; V gene: TRBV4-1; J gene: TRBJ1-5; CDR3 length: 16; CDR3 protein: CASSQVGGLRNQPQHF; CDR3 DNA: TGCGCCAGCAGCCAAGTGGGGGGGCTGCGGAATCAGCCCCAGCATTTT
clone size: many; D gene: NA; V gene: TRBV15; J gene: TRBJ1-4; CDR3 length: 14; CDR3 protein: CATSVTGLGEKLFF; CDR3 DNA: TGTGCCACCAGCGTTACAGGGCTAGGTGAAAAACTGTTTTTT
clone size: NA; D gene: NA; V gene: TRBV7-8; J gene: TRBJ2-6; CDR3 length: 15; CDR3 protein: CASSTRGSGANVLTF; CDR3 DNA: TGTGCCAGCAGCACCCGTGGCTCAGGGGCCAACGTCCTGACTTTC
clone size: many; D gene: NA; V gene: TRBV29-1; J gene: TRBJ2-5; CDR3 length: 12; CDR3 protein: CSVQQGAETQYF; CDR3 DNA: TGCAGCGTTCAACAGGGCGCGGAGACCCAGTACTTC
clone size: many; D gene: NA; V gene: TRBV29-1; J gene: TRBJ2-5; CDR3 length: 11; CDR3 protein: CSVAGGETQYF; CDR3 DNA: TGCAGCGTTGCCGGCGGGGAGACCCAGTACTTC
clone size: NA; D gene: NA; V gene: TRBV12-3/TRBV12-4; J gene: TRBJ2-5; CDR3 length: 14; CDR3 protein: CTSSFRGVGETQYF; CDR3 DNA: TGTACCAGCAGTTTTAGAGGGGTGGGGGAGACCCAGTACTTC